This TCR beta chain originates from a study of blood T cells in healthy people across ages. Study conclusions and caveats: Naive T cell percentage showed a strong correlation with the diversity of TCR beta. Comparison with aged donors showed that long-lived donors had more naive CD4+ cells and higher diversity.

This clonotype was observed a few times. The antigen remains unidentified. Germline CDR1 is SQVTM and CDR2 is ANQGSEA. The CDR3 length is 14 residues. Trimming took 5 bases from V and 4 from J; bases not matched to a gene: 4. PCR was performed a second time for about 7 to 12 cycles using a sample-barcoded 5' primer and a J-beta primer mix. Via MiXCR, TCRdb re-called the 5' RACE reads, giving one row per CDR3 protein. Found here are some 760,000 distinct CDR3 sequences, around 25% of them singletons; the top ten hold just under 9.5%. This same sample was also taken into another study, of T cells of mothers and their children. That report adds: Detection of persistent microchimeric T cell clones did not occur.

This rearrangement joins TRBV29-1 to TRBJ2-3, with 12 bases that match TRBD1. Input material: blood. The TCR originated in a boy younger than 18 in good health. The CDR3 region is CSVPGTGGADTQYF. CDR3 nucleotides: TGCAGCGTTCCCGGGACAGGGGGCGCAGATACGCAGTATTTT.